The rows below give T cell receptor beta chains drawn from one sample of a study of vaccination and CD4 T cells after COVID-19. Their recognized antigens are unknown. TCRdb re-called the PCR reads with MiXCR, one entry per CDR3 protein. The sample lists around 21,000 distinct CDR3 sequences; less than 50% were seen once. Specimen: CD4+ T cells from blood, cultured in vitro, collected after SARS-CoV-2 vaccination. The receptors stem from a human donor who had recovered from COVID-19. Both conserved end residues are part of each CDR3. The order of the fields is D gene, clone size, V gene, CDR3 length, J gene, CDR3 protein, CDR3 DNA. D genes are given only for firm matches. Clone size is not always given. Where it is, it says once, few, many or a class for expanded clones.

d_gene: NA; abundance: NA; v_gene: TRBV2; len: 13; j_gene: TRBJ2-7; CDR3aa: CASSPDRLVEQYF; CDR3nt: TGTGCCAGCAGCCCAGACAGGCTAGTGGAGCAGTACTTC
d_gene: TRBD1; abundance: NA; v_gene: TRBV20-1; len: 13; j_gene: TRBJ2-7; CDR3aa: CSASRDRGREQYF; CDR3nt: TGCAGTGCTAGTAGAGACAGGGGGCGCGAGCAGTACTTC
d_gene: NA; abundance: few; v_gene: TRBV2; len: 17; j_gene: TRBJ1-2; CDR3aa: CASSASSGSRGAYGYTF; CDR3nt: TGTGCCAGCAGTGCTTCCTCCGGGTCCCGTGGGGCCTATGGCTACACCTTC
d_gene: NA; abundance: few; v_gene: TRBV20-1; len: 17; j_gene: TRBJ1-5; CDR3aa: CSARVRLGAGGNQPQHF; CDR3nt: TGCAGTGCTAGGGTCCGGCTAGGTGCCGGGGGCAATCAGCCCCAGCATTTT
d_gene: NA; abundance: NA; v_gene: TRBV11-3; len: 14; j_gene: TRBJ1-6; CDR3aa: CASSSQGNNSPLHF; CDR3nt: TGTGCCAGCAGCTCTCAGGGTAATAATTCACCCCTCCACTTT
d_gene: TRBD1; abundance: NA; v_gene: TRBV7-2; len: 16; j_gene: TRBJ1-1; CDR3aa: CASGLQGAMSNTEAFF; CDR3nt: TGTGCCAGCGGCCTCCAGGGGGCCATGTCGAACACTGAAGCTTTCTTT
d_gene: NA; abundance: few; v_gene: TRBV6-2/TRBV6-3; len: 13; j_gene: TRBJ2-5; CDR3aa: CASSQSGGETQYF; CDR3nt: TGTGCCAGCAGCCAGAGCGGAGGGGAGACCCAGTACTTC
d_gene: TRBD1; abundance: few; v_gene: TRBV20-1; len: 16; j_gene: TRBJ1-2; CDR3aa: CSARDSVRGQNYGYTF; CDR3nt: TGCAGTGCTAGAGATTCAGTCAGGGGACAGAACTATGGCTACACCTTC
d_gene: NA; abundance: NA; v_gene: TRBV6-2/TRBV6-3; len: 12; j_gene: TRBJ1-2; CDR3aa: CASSYQQYGYTF; CDR3nt: TGTGCCAGCAGTTACCAGCAGTATGGCTACACCTTC
d_gene: TRBD2; abundance: once; v_gene: TRBV19; len: 15; j_gene: TRBJ2-3; CDR3aa: CATSIAGFSTDTQYF; CDR3nt: TGTGCCACCTCGATAGCGGGGTTTAGCACAGATACGCAGTATTTT
d_gene: TRBD1; abundance: NA; v_gene: TRBV6-1; len: 12; j_gene: TRBJ2-3; CDR3aa: CASMGQSDTQYF; CDR3nt: TGTGCCAGCATGGGACAGTCAGATACGCAGTATTTT
d_gene: NA; abundance: NA; v_gene: TRBV24-1; len: 19; j_gene: TRBJ2-2; CDR3aa: CATSDLPIGGTKNTGELFF; CDR3nt: TGTGCCACCAGTGATTTGCCAATCGGGGGGACAAAGAACACCGGGGAGCTGTTTTTT
d_gene: TRBD1; abundance: once; v_gene: TRBV5-6; len: 18; j_gene: TRBJ1-2; CDR3aa: CASSYGLTGTGLNYGYTF; CDR3nt: TGTGCCAGCAGCTACGGACTGACCGGGACAGGACTTAACTATGGCTACACCTTC
d_gene: TRBD2; abundance: NA; v_gene: TRBV7-2; len: 14; j_gene: TRBJ2-7; CDR3aa: CASRASGTSYEQYF; CDR3nt: TGTGCCAGCAGAGCTAGCGGGACCTCCTACGAGCAGTACTTC
d_gene: NA; abundance: few; v_gene: TRBV7-9; len: 14; j_gene: TRBJ1-2; CDR3aa: CASSLAGSIYGYTF; CDR3nt: TGTGCCAGCAGCTTAGCGGGCAGTATCTATGGCTACACCTTC
d_gene: NA; abundance: few; v_gene: TRBV6-1; len: 17; j_gene: TRBJ1-5; CDR3aa: CASSVGTRDNWRKPQHF; CDR3nt: TGTGCCAGCAGTGTTGGGACCCGGGACAATTGGAGGAAGCCCCAGCATTTT
d_gene: NA; abundance: few; v_gene: TRBV7-3; len: 13; j_gene: TRBJ1-1; CDR3aa: CASRRTENTEAFF; CDR3nt: TGTGCCAGCAGGCGTACAGAGAACACTGAAGCTTTCTTT
d_gene: NA; abundance: NA; v_gene: TRBV5-4; len: 15; j_gene: TRBJ2-5; CDR3aa: CASSLGESLAETQYF; CDR3nt: TGTGCCAGCAGCCTGGGGGAATCCCTTGCGGAGACCCAGTACTTC
d_gene: NA; abundance: NA; v_gene: TRBV6-2/TRBV6-3; len: 13; j_gene: TRBJ2-5; CDR3aa: CASSRGNQETQYF; CDR3nt: TGTGCCAGCAGTCGGGGAAACCAAGAGACCCAGTACTTC
d_gene: TRBD1; abundance: once; v_gene: TRBV7-9; len: 14; j_gene: TRBJ1-4; CDR3aa: CASSQDRVREKLFF; CDR3nt: TGTGCCAGCAGCCAAGACAGGGTTCGTGAAAAACTGTTTTTT
d_gene: NA; abundance: NA; v_gene: TRBV6-1; len: 15; j_gene: TRBJ1-1; CDR3aa: CASSSNPDRSKEAFF; CDR3nt: TGTGCCAGCAGCTCCAACCCTGACCGGTCGAAAGAAGCTTTCTTT
d_gene: TRBD1; abundance: few; v_gene: TRBV28; len: 15; j_gene: TRBJ2-4; CDR3aa: CASSGTGGKQDIQYF; CDR3nt: TGTGCCAGCAGCGGGACAGGGGGCAAGCAGGACATTCAGTACTTC
d_gene: TRBD2; abundance: NA; v_gene: TRBV19; len: 13; j_gene: TRBJ2-3; CDR3aa: CASSRRDGGAQYF; CDR3nt: TGTGCCAGTAGCCGAAGGGACGGGGGGGCGCAGTATTTT
d_gene: NA; abundance: NA; v_gene: TRBV6-1; len: 12; j_gene: TRBJ2-5; CDR3aa: CASQGSLETQYF; CDR3nt: TGTGCCAGCCAGGGGTCCTTAGAGACCCAGTACTTC
d_gene: NA; abundance: once; v_gene: TRBV21-1; len: 16; j_gene: TRBJ1-5; CDR3aa: CASSKAAKRENQPQHF; CDR3nt: TGTGCCAGCAGCAAAGCGGCCAAGAGGGAGAATCAGCCCCAGCATTTT
d_gene: NA; abundance: few; v_gene: TRBV27; len: 14; j_gene: TRBJ1-2; CDR3aa: CASSFSFLTGGYTF; CDR3nt: TGTGCCAGCAGTTTTTCCTTCCTGACGGGGGGCTACACCTTC
d_gene: NA; abundance: few; v_gene: TRBV19; len: 15; j_gene: TRBJ1-5; CDR3aa: CASSIRGEGNQPQHF; CDR3nt: TGTGCCAGTAGTATAAGGGGGGAAGGTAATCAGCCCCAGCATTTT
d_gene: NA; abundance: few; v_gene: TRBV5-4; len: 14; j_gene: TRBJ1-1; CDR3aa: CASSGGPSNTEAFF; CDR3nt: TGTGCCAGCAGTGGGGGGCCTTCGAACACTGAAGCTTTCTTT
d_gene: TRBD1; abundance: NA; v_gene: TRBV15; len: 16; j_gene: TRBJ1-1; CDR3aa: CATSPRTGWAITEAFF; CDR3nt: TGTGCCACCAGCCCCAGGACAGGGTGGGCGATCACTGAAGCTTTCTTT
d_gene: TRBD1; abundance: NA; v_gene: TRBV19; len: 15; j_gene: TRBJ1-4; CDR3aa: CASSKDRGSGEKLFF; CDR3nt: TGTGCCAGTAGTAAAGACAGGGGATCCGGTGAAAAACTGTTTTTT
d_gene: NA; abundance: NA; v_gene: TRBV20-1; len: 14; j_gene: TRBJ2-5; CDR3aa: CSATGRGLQETQYF; CDR3nt: TGCAGTGCTACGGGACGGGGGCTACAAGAGACCCAGTACTTC
d_gene: NA; abundance: NA; v_gene: TRBV6-5; len: 18; j_gene: TRBJ2-7; CDR3aa: CASSYRAVPFHKGYEQYF; CDR3nt: TGTGCCAGCAGTTATCGGGCAGTCCCATTCCACAAGGGATACGAGCAGTACTTC
d_gene: NA; abundance: NA; v_gene: TRBV6-2/TRBV6-3; len: 13; j_gene: TRBJ1-1; CDR3aa: CASRGAGNTEAFF; CDR3nt: TGTGCCAGCAGAGGAGCAGGGAACACTGAAGCTTTCTTT
d_gene: NA; abundance: once; v_gene: TRBV29-1; len: 11; j_gene: TRBJ2-7; CDR3aa: CSVGKDYEQYF; CDR3nt: TGCAGTGTGGGGAAGGACTACGAGCAGTACTTC
d_gene: NA; abundance: medium-sized; v_gene: TRBV7-2; len: 16; j_gene: TRBJ1-5; CDR3aa: CASSAAFGGGNQPQHF; CDR3nt: TGTGCCAGCAGCGCCGCATTCGGGGGGGGCAATCAGCCCCAGCATTTT
d_gene: NA; abundance: NA; v_gene: TRBV20-1; len: 12; j_gene: TRBJ2-7; CDR3aa: CSASGSNYEQYF; CDR3nt: TGCAGTGCCTCGGGGTCCAACTACGAGCAGTACTTC
d_gene: NA; abundance: NA; v_gene: TRBV29-1; len: 14; j_gene: TRBJ2-2; CDR3aa: CSVVGGVNTGELFF; CDR3nt: TGCAGCGTTGTAGGCGGGGTGAACACCGGGGAGCTGTTTTTT
d_gene: NA; abundance: NA; v_gene: TRBV27; len: 13; j_gene: TRBJ2-3; CDR3aa: CASSLSSTDTQYF; CDR3nt: TGTGCCAGCAGTTTATCCTCCACAGATACGCAGTATTTT
d_gene: NA; abundance: NA; v_gene: TRBV28; len: 15; j_gene: TRBJ1-2; CDR3aa: CASSLPQGLNYGYTF; CDR3nt: TGTGCCAGCAGTCTACCCCAGGGGTTAAACTATGGCTACACCTTC
d_gene: TRBD1; abundance: NA; v_gene: TRBV6-1; len: 15; j_gene: TRBJ1-3; CDR3aa: CASRMGQGAGNTIYF; CDR3nt: TGTGCCAGCAGGATGGGACAGGGGGCAGGAAACACCATATATTTT
d_gene: NA; abundance: NA; v_gene: TRBV11-3; len: 14; j_gene: TRBJ1-1; CDR3aa: CASSFRDRNTEAFF; CDR3nt: TGTGCCAGCAGCTTCCGGGACCGGAACACTGAAGCTTTCTTT
d_gene: NA; abundance: few; v_gene: TRBV6-1; len: 15; j_gene: TRBJ1-2; CDR3aa: CASSGRGLANYGYTF; CDR3nt: TGTGCCAGCAGTGGTCGGGGTCTAGCTAACTATGGCTACACCTTC
d_gene: TRBD2; abundance: few; v_gene: TRBV7-8; len: 15; j_gene: TRBJ2-3; CDR3aa: CASSKLAGGTDTQYF; CDR3nt: TGTGCCAGCAGCAAACTAGCGGGGGGCACAGATACGCAGTATTTT
d_gene: TRBD1; abundance: NA; v_gene: TRBV6-5; len: 18; j_gene: TRBJ2-2; CDR3aa: CASSYSLGAGQGSGELFF; CDR3nt: TGTGCCAGCAGTTACTCTTTAGGAGCCGGACAGGGATCCGGGGAGCTGTTTTTT
d_gene: TRBD1; abundance: NA; v_gene: TRBV28; len: 13; j_gene: TRBJ1-5; CDR3aa: CASSRQGLQPQHF; CDR3nt: TGTGCCAGCAGTCGACAGGGTCTGCAGCCCCAGCATTTT
d_gene: TRBD1; abundance: NA; v_gene: TRBV7-6; len: 15; j_gene: TRBJ1-2; CDR3aa: CASSLDGQGHNGYTF; CDR3nt: TGTGCCAGCAGCTTAGATGGACAGGGGCATAATGGCTACACCTTC
d_gene: NA; abundance: NA; v_gene: TRBV28; len: 14; j_gene: TRBJ1-5; CDR3aa: CASSLAGHHQPQHF; CDR3nt: TGTGCCAGCAGTTTAGCGGGACATCACCAGCCCCAGCATTTT
d_gene: NA; abundance: medium-sized; v_gene: TRBV6-1; len: 15; j_gene: TRBJ2-7; CDR3aa: CASSEGLRGNYEQYF; CDR3nt: TGTGCCAGCAGTGAAGGATTGCGGGGTAACTACGAGCAGTACTTC